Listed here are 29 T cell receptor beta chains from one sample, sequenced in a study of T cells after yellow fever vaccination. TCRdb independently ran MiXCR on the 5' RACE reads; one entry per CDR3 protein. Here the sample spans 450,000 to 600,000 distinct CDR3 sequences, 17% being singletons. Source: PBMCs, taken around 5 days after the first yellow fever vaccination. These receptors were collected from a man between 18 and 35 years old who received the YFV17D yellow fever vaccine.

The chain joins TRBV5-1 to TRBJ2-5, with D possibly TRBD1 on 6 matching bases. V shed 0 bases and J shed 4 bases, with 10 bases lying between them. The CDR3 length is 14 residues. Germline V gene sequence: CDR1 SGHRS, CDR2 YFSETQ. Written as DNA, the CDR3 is TGCGCCAGCAGCTTGGGCCAACAGGGAGAGACCCAGTACTTC. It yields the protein CASSLGQQGETQYF.

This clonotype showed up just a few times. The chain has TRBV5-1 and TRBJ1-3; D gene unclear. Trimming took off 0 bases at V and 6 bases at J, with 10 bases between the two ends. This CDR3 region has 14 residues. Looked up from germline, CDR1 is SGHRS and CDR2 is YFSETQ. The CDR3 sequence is CASSLEGSANTIYF. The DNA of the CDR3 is TGCGCCAGCAGCTTGGAAGGTTCGGCAAACACCATATATTTT.

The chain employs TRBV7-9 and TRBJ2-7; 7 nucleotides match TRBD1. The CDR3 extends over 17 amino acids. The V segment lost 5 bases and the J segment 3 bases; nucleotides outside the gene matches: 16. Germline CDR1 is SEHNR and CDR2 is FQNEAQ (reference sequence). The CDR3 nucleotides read TGTGCCAGCAGCCCCGGACAGGCCTTATCGGGTTTCTACGAGCAGTACGTC. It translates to CASSPGQALSGFYEQYV.

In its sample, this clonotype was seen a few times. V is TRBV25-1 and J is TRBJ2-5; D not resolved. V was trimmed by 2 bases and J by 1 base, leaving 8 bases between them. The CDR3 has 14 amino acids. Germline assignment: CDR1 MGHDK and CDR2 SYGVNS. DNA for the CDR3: TGTGCCAGCAGTGAAGGGCAGCCCCAAGAGACCCAGTACTTC. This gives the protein CASSEGQPQETQYF.

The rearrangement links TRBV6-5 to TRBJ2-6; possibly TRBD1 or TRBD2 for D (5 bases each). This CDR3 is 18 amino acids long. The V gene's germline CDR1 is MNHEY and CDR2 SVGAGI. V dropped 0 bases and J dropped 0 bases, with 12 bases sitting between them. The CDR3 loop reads CASSYSRGTNSGANVLTF. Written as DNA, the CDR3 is TGTGCCAGCAGTTACTCTCGGGGCACCAACTCTGGGGCCAACGTCCTGACTTTC.

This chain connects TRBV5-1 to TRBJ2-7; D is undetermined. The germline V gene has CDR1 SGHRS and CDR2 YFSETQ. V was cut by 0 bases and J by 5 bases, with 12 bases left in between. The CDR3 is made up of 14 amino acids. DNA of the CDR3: TGCGCCAGCAGCTTGGTGGGCAGGTCGGACGAGCAGTACGTC. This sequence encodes CASSLVGRSDEQYV.

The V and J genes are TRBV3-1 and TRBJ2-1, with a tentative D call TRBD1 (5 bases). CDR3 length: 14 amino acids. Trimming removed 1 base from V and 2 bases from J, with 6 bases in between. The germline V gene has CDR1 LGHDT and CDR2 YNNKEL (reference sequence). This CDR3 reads CASSQAGTYNEQFF. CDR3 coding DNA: TGTGCCAGCAGCCAAGCAGGGACCTACAATGAGCAGTTCTTC.

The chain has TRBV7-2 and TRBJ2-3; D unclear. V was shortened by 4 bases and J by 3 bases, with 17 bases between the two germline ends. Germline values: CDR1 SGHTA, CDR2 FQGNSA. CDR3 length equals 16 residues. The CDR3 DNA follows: TGTGCCAGCAGCTATAGAGGCCGGCTAAGGACAGATACGCAGTATTTT. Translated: CASSYRGRLRTDTQYF.

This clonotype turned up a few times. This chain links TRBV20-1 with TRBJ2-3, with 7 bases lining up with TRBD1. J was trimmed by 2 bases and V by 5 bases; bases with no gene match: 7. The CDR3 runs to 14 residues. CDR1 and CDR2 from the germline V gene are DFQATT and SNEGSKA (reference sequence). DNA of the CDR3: TGCAGTGCTTCTCCGGGACAGCCCACAGATACGCAGTATTTT. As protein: CSASPGQPTDTQYF.

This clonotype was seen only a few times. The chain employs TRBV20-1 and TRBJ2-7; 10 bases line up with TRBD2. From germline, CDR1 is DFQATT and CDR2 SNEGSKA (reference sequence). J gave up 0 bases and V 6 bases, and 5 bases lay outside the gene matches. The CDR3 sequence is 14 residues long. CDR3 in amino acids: CSALTSGVSYEQYF. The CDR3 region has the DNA TGCAGTGCCCTTACTAGCGGGGTCTCCTACGAGCAGTACTTC.

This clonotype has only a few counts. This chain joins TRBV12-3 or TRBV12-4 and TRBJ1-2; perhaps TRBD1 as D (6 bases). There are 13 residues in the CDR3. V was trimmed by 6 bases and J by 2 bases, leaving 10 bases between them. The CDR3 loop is CASRFGQNYGYTF. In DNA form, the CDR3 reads TGTGCCAGCAGATTCGGACAGAACTATGGCTACACCTTC.

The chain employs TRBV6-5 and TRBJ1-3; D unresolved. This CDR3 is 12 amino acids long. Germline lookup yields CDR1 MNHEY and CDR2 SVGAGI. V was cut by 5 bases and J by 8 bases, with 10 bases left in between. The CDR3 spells CASSDVAYTIYF. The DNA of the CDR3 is TGTGCCAGCAGTGACGTCGCGTACACCATATATTTT.

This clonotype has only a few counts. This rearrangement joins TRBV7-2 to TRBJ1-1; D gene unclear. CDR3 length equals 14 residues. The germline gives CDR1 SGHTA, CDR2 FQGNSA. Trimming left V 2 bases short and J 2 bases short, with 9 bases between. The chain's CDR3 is CASSLWVINTEAFF. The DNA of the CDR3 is TGTGCCAGCAGCTTATGGGTTATCAACACTGAAGCTTTCTTT.

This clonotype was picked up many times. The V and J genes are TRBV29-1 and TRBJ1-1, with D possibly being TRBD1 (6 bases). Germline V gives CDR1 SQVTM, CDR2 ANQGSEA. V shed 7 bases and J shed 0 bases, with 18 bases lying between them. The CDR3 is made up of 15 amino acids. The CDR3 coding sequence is TGCAGCGCTGGGGGGACATCCGGGATGAACACTGAAGCTTTCTTT. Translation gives CSAGGTSGMNTEAFF. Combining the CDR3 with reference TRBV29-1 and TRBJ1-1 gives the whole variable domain SAVISQKPSRDICQRGTSLTIQCQVDSQVTMMFWYRQQPGQSLTLIATANQGSEATYESGFVIDKFPISRPNLTFSTLTVSNMSPEDSSIYLCSAGGTSGMNTEAFFGQGTRLTVV.

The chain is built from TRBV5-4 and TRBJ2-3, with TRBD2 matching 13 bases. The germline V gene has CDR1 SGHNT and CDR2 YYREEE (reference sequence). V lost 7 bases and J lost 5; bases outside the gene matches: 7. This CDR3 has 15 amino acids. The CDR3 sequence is CASASRLAGGDTQYF. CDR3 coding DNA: TGTGCCAGCGCAAGCCGACTAGCGGGGGGAGATACGCAGTATTTT. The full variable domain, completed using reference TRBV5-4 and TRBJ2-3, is ETGVTQSPTHLIKTRGQQVTLRCSSQSGHNTVSWYQQALGQGPQFIFQYYREEENGRGNFPPRFSGLQFPNYSSELNVNALELDDSALYLCASASRLAGGDTQYFGPGTRLTVL.

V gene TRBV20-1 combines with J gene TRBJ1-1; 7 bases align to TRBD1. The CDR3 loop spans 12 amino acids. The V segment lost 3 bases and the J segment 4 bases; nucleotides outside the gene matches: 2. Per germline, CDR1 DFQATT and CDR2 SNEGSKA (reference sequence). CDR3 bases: TGCAGTGCTAGGGACAGGTCCACTGAAGCTTTCTTT. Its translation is CSARDRSTEAFF.

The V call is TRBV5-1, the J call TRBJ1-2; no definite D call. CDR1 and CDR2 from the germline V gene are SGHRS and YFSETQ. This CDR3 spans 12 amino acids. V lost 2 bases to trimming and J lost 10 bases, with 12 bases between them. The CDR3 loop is CASSLKGEDYTF. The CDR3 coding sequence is TGCGCCAGCAGCTTAAAGGGAGAGGACTACACCTTC.

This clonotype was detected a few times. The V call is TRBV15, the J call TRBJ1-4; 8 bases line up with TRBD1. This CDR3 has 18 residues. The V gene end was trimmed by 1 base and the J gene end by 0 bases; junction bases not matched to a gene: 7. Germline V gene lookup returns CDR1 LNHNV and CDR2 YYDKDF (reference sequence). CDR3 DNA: TGTGCCACCAGCAGAGTCCGGACAGGGAATGCAACTAATGAAAAACTGTTTTTT. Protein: CATSRVRTGNATNEKLFF.

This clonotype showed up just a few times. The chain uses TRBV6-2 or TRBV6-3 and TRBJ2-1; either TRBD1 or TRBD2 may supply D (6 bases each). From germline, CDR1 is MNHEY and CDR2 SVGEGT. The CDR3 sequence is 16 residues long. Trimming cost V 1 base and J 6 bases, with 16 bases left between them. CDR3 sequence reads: CASSYLGGHRVNEQFF. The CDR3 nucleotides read TGTGCCAGCAGTTACTTGGGGGGCCACAGGGTCAATGAGCAGTTCTTC.

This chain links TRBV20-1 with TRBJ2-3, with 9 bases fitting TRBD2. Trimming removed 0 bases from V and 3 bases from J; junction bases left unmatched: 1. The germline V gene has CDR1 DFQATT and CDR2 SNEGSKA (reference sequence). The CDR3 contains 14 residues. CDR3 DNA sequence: TGCAGTGCTAGAGATAGCGGGGGAACAGATACGCAGTATTTT. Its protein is CSARDSGGTDTQYF.

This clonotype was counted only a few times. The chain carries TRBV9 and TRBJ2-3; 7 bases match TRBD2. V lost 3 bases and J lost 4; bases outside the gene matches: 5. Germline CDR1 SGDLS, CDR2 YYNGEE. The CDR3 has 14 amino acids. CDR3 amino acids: CASSALRGSDTQYF. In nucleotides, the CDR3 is TGTGCCAGCAGCGCGTTGCGGGGGTCAGATACGCAGTATTTT.

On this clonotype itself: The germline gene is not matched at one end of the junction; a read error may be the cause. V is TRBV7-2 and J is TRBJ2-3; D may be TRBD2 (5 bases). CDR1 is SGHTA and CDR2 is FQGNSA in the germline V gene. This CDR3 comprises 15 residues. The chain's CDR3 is CASRFLSRETDTQYF. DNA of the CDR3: TGTGCCAGCCGCTTTCTCTCGAGGGAGACAGATACGCAGTATTTT.

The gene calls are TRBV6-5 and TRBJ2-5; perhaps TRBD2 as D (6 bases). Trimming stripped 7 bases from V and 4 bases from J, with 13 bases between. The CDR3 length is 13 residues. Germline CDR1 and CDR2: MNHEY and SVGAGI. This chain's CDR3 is CASTKLAGETQYF. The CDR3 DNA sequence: TGTGCCAGCACCAAACTAGCTGGAGAGACCCAGTACTTC.

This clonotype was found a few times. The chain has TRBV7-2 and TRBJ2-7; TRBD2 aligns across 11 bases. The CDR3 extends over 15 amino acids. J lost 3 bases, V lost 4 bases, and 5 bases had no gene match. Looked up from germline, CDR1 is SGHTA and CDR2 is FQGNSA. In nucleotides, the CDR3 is TGTGCCAGCAGCTGGGGGGGGACTAGCGGCTACGAGCAGTACTTC. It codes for CASSWGGTSGYEQYF.

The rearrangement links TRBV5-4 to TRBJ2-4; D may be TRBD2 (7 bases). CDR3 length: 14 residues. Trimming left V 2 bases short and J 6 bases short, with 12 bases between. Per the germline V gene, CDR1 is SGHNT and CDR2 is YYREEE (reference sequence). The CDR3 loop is CASSLRGATNIQYF. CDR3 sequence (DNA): TGTGCCAGCAGCTTACGGGGGGCAACAAACATTCAGTACTTC.

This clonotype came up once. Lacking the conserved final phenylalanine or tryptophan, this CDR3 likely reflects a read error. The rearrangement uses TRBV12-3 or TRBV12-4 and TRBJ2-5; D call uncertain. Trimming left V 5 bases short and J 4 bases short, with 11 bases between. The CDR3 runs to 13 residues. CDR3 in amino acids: CASSLNWGETQYS. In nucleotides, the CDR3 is TGTGCCAGCAGTCTCAATTGGGGAGAGACCCAGTACTCC.

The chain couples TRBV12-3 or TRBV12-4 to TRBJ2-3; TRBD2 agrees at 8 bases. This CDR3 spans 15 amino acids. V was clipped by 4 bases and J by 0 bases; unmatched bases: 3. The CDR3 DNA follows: TGTGCCAGCAGTTCCGGGACTAGAAGCACAGATACGCAGTATTTT. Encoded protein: CASSSGTRSTDTQYF.

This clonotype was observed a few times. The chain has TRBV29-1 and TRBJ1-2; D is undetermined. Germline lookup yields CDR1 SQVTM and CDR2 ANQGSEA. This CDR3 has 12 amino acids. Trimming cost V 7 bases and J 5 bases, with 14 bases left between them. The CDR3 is CSGRMEMYGYTF. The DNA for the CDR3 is TGCAGCGGCCGAATGGAGATGTATGGCTACACCTTC.

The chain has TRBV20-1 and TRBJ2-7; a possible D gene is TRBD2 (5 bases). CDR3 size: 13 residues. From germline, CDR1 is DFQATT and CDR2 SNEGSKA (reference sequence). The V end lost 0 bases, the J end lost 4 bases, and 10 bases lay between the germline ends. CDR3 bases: TGCAGTGCTAGAGATAACCGGGATTACGAGCAGTACGTC. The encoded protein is CSARDNRDYEQYV.